What follows are 3 T cell receptor beta chains derived from one specimen sequenced in a study of T cell repertoires in cytomegalovirus infection. TCRdb used MiXCR to reprocess the reads, holding one entry per CDR3 protein. The sample lists 350,000 to 500,000 distinct CDR3 sequences, under 40% occurring once. The sample was PBMCs. These receptor sequences come from a human donor in good health (CMV status not recorded). Some clones in this sample may be carry-over from other donors' samples.

This clonotype has more than one count but fewer than ten. CDR3 in DNA: TGTGCCAGCAGTGAAGCAAAAGGGGAAACGGCGAGTCATAGGAGACTGTTTTTT. This sequence encodes CASSEAKGETASHRRLFF. This rearrangement joins TRBV2 to TRBJ1-4; possibly TRBD1 for D (5 bases). CDR1 and CDR2 from the germline V gene are SNHLY and FYNNEI. This CDR3 comprises 18 residues. V lost 0 bases to trimming and J lost 13 bases, with 27 bases between them.

In its sample, this clonotype was seen many times. This rearrangement joins TRBV11-2 to TRBJ2-7; TRBD2 is a possible D gene (5 bases). V lost 1 base to trimming and J lost 0 bases, with 16 bases between them. Germline loops: CDR1 SGHAT, CDR2 FQNNGV. This CDR3 has 17 residues. As DNA, the CDR3 is TGTGCCAGCAGCTTAGCCCTTACGACTACCTTCTCCTACGAGCAGTACTTC. This translates into CASSLALTTTFSYEQYF.

For this clonotype: The junction departs from germline at one end; a sequencing error may be responsible. V and J are TRBV7-9 and TRBJ2-7, with D hard to call. Per germline, CDR1 SEHNR and CDR2 FQNEAQ (reference sequence). CDR3 length: 19 residues. CDR3: CSSSLPPTFRETNTSEQYF. The CDR3 DNA reads as TGTTCCAGCAGCTTACCTCCGACATTCCGCGAGACAAACACCTCCGAGCAGTACTTC.